The 19 T cell receptor beta chains below come from one sample, sequenced in a study of tumor-infiltrating lymphocytes in primary liver carcinoma. Scientists recovered RNA and DNA together from around 20-30 mg of unsorted bulk tissue. The template, about 540 ng total RNA, yielded TCR beta cDNA made with a constant-region primer. Library construction for TCR beta comprised three nested multiplex PCR rounds performed with slightly modified ARM-PCR. Both of the initial two PCR rounds ran for approximately 10 cycles and employed TRBV1-TRBV30 forward primers alongside a C-beta reverse primer. TCRdb called the multiplex PCR reads again in MiXCR, with one record for every CDR3 protein. The data hold 30,000 to 35,000 distinct CDR3 sequences, with roughly four fifths observed a single time. Sequenced material: liver tumor tissue from sampling region 5. Subset specified: tumor region T5, tumor centre. The receptors derive from a man aged 35 to 55 with primary liver carcinoma and hepatitis B virus infection.

Concerning this clonotype: Relative to the germline gene, one junction end is altered; a read error may explain this. This chain joins TRBV4-1 and TRBJ1-4; D unresolved. The germline V gene encodes CDR1 MGHRA and CDR2 YSYEKL. CDR3 length: 17 amino acids. In DNA form, the CDR3 reads TGTGCCAGCAACCAAGAACGGACCGCCACAACTAATGAAATACTGTTTTTT. Translated: CASNQERTATTNEILFF.

Concerning this clonotype: Relative to the germline gene, one junction end is altered; a read error may explain this. The chain uses TRBV6-6 and TRBJ2-2; D might be TRBD2 (5 bases). CDR3 length equals 12 residues. The germline V gene has CDR1 MNHNY and CDR2 SVGAGI (reference sequence). The CDR3 region has the DNA TGTGCCAGGAATATGAACACCGGGGAGCTGTTCTTT. Protein sequence: CARNMNTGELFF.

The chain has TRBV12-3 or TRBV12-4 and TRBJ1-1, with 7 positions matching TRBD1. This CDR3 comprises 14 residues. Losses at the gene ends were 5 bases for V and 11 bases for J; bases not matched to a gene: 14. CDR3 bases: TGTGCCAGCAGTCCCCATCCCGGGACAGAGATGGCTTTCTTT. Protein product: CASSPHPGTEMAFF.

To note about this clonotype: The CDR3 does not end in the conserved phenylalanine or tryptophan, so this is likely a read error. The CDR3 is CASSWDYRPYEQYY. In nucleotides, the CDR3 is TGTGCCAGCAGCTGGGACTACAGGCCCTACGAGCAGTACTAC. The V gene is TRBV5-4, the J gene TRBJ2-7, with 7 bases matching TRBD2. CDR1 is SGHNT, CDR2 YYREEE, per germline (reference sequence). V was pared by 3 bases and J by 2 bases, with 5 bases of the junction left unmatched. The CDR3 is made up of 14 amino acids.

Note on this clonotype: A read error may account for a junction end that differs from germline. V is TRBV4-2 and J is TRBJ2-3; perhaps TRBD2 as D (6 bases). The germline V gene has CDR1 LGHNA and CDR2 YNFKEQ. The CDR3 length is 18 residues. The CDR3 here is CASSQVALLTGATDRQYF. The CDR3 nucleotides read TGTGCCAGCAGCCAAGTGGCGCTTCTGACGGGAGCGACAGATAGGCAGTATTTT.

In the case of this clonotype: This sequence may be a read error, since a much larger clone differs from it by one base. The chain is built from TRBV7-3 and TRBJ1-1; D is ambiguous. The CDR3 is made up of 13 amino acids. Per the germline V gene, CDR1 is SGHTA and CDR2 is FQGTGA. CDR3 bases: TGTCCCAGCAGCTGGACTACCAACACTGAAGCTTTCTTT. As protein: CPSSWTTNTEAFF.

On this clonotype: The final CDR3 position lacks the conserved phenylalanine or tryptophan, pointing to a likely read error. It is unclear where the CDR3 begins or ends on the DNA, so no DNA is shown, and the CDR3 is as TCRdb lists it. This chain uses TRBV6-2 or TRBV6-3 with TRBJ2-7; TRBD1 reflects the table's D call only, with no check against the DNA. With termini counted, the CDR3 has 13 amino acids. Germline assignment: CDR1 MNHEY and CDR2 SVGEGT. The CDR3 spells CASTWDSSYEQYI.

Here the CDR3 DNA reads TGCCGTGCCCGGACATGGGGCAATGAGCAGTTCTTC. It encodes CRARTWGNEQFF. The chain carries TRBV29-1 and TRBJ2-1; maybe TRBD1 (5 bases). The CDR3 is made up of 12 amino acids. Germline V lookup: CDR1 SQVTM, CDR2 ANQGSEA.

The CDR3 spells CASNESPPRDEQFF. CDR3 bases: TGTGCCAGCAATGAGTCGCCCCCTAGGGATGAGCAGTTCTTC. The chain couples TRBV6-2 or TRBV6-3 to TRBJ2-1, with D uncertain. Looked up from germline, CDR1 is MNHEY and CDR2 is SVGEGT. Trimming shortened V by 7 bases and J by 8 bases, and 18 bases separated the two germline ends. CDR3 length equals 14 residues.

This chain joins TRBV20-1 and TRBJ2-3; D is uncertain. Germline V CDR1 and CDR2: DFQATT, SNEGSKA (reference sequence). The V gene lost 3 bases and the J gene lost 3 bases, with 10 bases spanning the gap. CDR3 length equals 13 residues. The CDR3 reads CSASLRSTDTQYF. DNA of the CDR3: TGCAGTGCTAGTCTTAGGAGTACAGATACGCAGTATTTT.

This clonotype is a singleton in its sample. One end of the junction does not line up with germline, which may come from a read error. The rearrangement links TRBV6-2 or TRBV6-3 to TRBJ1-5; 7 bases map to TRBD1. The J call may be mistaken, given a closer DNA end match to TRBJ2-3. The CDR3 has 17 residues. In germline, CDR1 is MNHEY, CDR2 SVGEGT. The CDR3 bases are TGTGCTAGCACCCCTACAGAGGGGGCGTATAGCAATCAGCCTCAGTATTTT. Translated, it gives CASTPTEGAYSNQPQYF.

Turning to this clonotype: A junction end diverges from the germline sequence, so it may reflect a read error. The gene calls are TRBV11-2 and TRBJ2-7; TRBD1 is a possible D gene (6 bases). The CDR3 loop spans 15 amino acids. Germline V gene lookup returns CDR1 SGHAT and CDR2 FQNNGV. This CDR3 is CASSPPIAQGGEQYF. In nucleotides, the CDR3 is TGTGCCAGCAGCCCACCTATTGCACAGGGCGGTGAGCAGTATTTC.

This clonotype came up once. A junction boundary mismatches the germline segment, possibly from a read error. This chain links TRBV6-1 with TRBJ2-7; the D gene could be TRBD1 or TRBD2 (5 bases each). Germline-derived CDR1 and CDR2 are MNHNS and SASEGT. The length of the CDR3 is 13 residues. CDR3: CVSSVEGSYEQYF. The DNA of the CDR3 is TGTGTCAGCAGTGTTGAGGGGTCCTACGAGCAGTACTTC.

A note on this clonotype: A read error may be the cause here, since a much bigger clone is one base away. The rearrangement joins TRBV7-3 to TRBJ2-1, with 9 bases aligning to TRBD2. Germline V gene sequence: CDR1 SGHTA, CDR2 FQGTGA. The CDR3 length is 14 residues. The CDR3 region has the DNA TGTGCCAGCAGTCTGACTAGCGGCTACAATGAGCAGCTCTTC. Translating it yields CASSLTSGYNEQLF. The full variable domain, with the rest looked up from reference TRBV7-3 and TRBJ2-1, is GAGVSQTPSNKVTEKGKYVELRCDPISGHTALYWYRQSLGQGPEFLIYFQGTGAADDSGLPNDRFFAVRPEGSVSTLKIQRTERGDSAVYLCASSLTSGYNEQLFGPGTRLTVL.

Details on this clonotype: Relative to the germline gene, one junction end is altered; a read error may explain this. The genes are TRBV11-2 and TRBJ2-7, with a weak D call TRBD2 (5 bases). There are 15 residues in the CDR3. Germline CDR1 reads SGHAT; CDR2 reads FQNNGV. As DNA, the CDR3 is TGTGCCAGCAGCCCGTCGTGGCTAGTAGACTACGAACAGTACTTC. This translates into CASSPSWLVDYEQYF.

To note about this clonotype: A much bigger clone sits one base away, suggesting this may be a read error. The chain combines TRBV11-2 with TRBJ2-1, with D maybe TRBD2 (5 bases). The germline CDR1 and CDR2 sequences are SGHAT and FQNNGV. This CDR3 region has 15 residues. The CDR3 DNA sequence: TGTGTCAGCAGCTTTGAAGGGAGCTCCTACAATGAGGAGTTCTTC. Residues: CVSSFEGSSYNEEFF.

The sample holds one count of this clonotype. One end of the junction varies from germline; a read error may be responsible. The V gene is TRBV12-3 or TRBV12-4, the J gene TRBJ2-1; tentative D call: TRBD2 (5 bases). The CDR3 totals 13 residues. CDR3 nucleotide sequence: TGTGCCAGTGGACTGGTAGGCTACAATAAGCAGTTCTTC. This sequence encodes CASGLVGYNKQFF.

In the case of this clonotype: Germline is not matched at one junction end, which may reflect a read error. The chain employs TRBV30 and TRBJ2-3; perhaps TRBD2 as D (6 bases). Per germline, CDR1 GTSNPN and CDR2 SVGIG (reference sequence). The length of the CDR3 is 11 residues. CDR3 sequence (DNA): TGTACCTGGAGGGGCTCAGATACGCAGTATTTT. The encoded protein is CTWRGSDTQYF.

This clonotype was recorded only once. The rearrangement links TRBV7-8 to TRBJ2-1, with a tentative D call TRBD2 (5 bases). Germline CDR1 is SGHVS and CDR2 is FQNEAQ. The CDR3 spans 13 residues. V lost 1 base, J lost 9 bases, and 10 bases lay in between. CDR3 in amino acids: CASSLVTGFEQFF. CDR3 DNA sequence: TGTGCCAGCAGCTTAGTAACGGGGTTTGAGCAGTTCTTC. Filled out from reference TRBV7-8 and TRBJ2-1, the complete variable domain reads GAGVSQSPRYKVAKRGQDVALRCDPISGHVSLFWYQQALGQGPEFLTYFQNEAQLDKSGLPSDRFFAERPEGSVSTLKIQRTQQEDSAVYLCASSLVTGFEQFFGPGTRLTVL.